These 21 T cell receptor beta chains came from one sample sequenced in a study of beta chain features in type 1 diabetes. Study-level findings and limits: Significant though moderate, a shortening of TCRB CDR3s appeared in all four CD4+ subsets of Type 1 diabetes patients.

Expressed TCRB transcripts got sequenced, as all isolated RNA was reverse transcribed. Profiled with immunoSEQ multiplex PCR; TCRdb holds only in-frame clones, not every one. Of 130,000 or so clones listed, approximately 10% are singletons. No antigens are known for them. The sample was central memory CD4+ T cells from blood. Receptors originate from a man younger than 40 with type 1 diabetes.

This clone was counted a few times. The gene calls are TRBV7-9 and TRBJ1-4; 9 bases align to TRBD1. Germline V gene data show CDR1 as SEHNR and CDR2 as FQNEAQ (reference sequence). CDR3 length: 14 amino acids. J lost 5 bases, V lost 4 bases, and 2 bases had no gene match. The CDR3 region is CASSWGQGNEKLFF. CDR3 sequence (DNA): TGTGCCAGCAGCTGGGGACAGGGCAATGAAAAACTGTTTTTT. Together with reference TRBV7-9 and TRBJ1-4, the CDR3 gives the full variable domain: DTGVSQNPRHKITKRGQNVTFRCDPISEHNRLYWYRQTLGQGPEFLTYFQNEAQLEKSRLLSDRFSAERPKGSFSTLEIQRTEQGDSAMYLCASSWGQGNEKLFFGSGTQLSVL.

The chain uses TRBV4-2 and TRBJ2-4, with 7 nucleotides matching TRBD1. Trimming cost V 0 bases and J 9 bases; bases outside gene matches: 8. The CDR3 length is 15 residues. Looked up from germline, CDR1 is LGHNA and CDR2 is YNFKEQ. The CDR3 region is CASSQDLAGGSIQYF. The CDR3 region has the DNA TGTGCCAGCAGCCAAGATTTGGCAGGGGGTAGCATTCAGTACTTC.

The CDR3 loop reads CASSYSMAGVVAFF. The CDR3 nucleotides read TGTGCCAGCAGTTACTCGATGGCAGGGGTGGTAGCTTTCTTT. The chain joins TRBV6-5 to TRBJ1-1, with D possibly TRBD1 on 6 matching bases. The CDR3 has 14 residues. Trimming took off 0 bases at V and 10 bases at J, with 15 bases between the two ends. The germline V gene encodes CDR1 MNHEY and CDR2 SVGAGI.

The chain couples TRBV7-9 to TRBJ2-7; TRBD1 aligns across 8 bases. CDR1 and CDR2 (germline): SEHNR, FQNEAQ (reference sequence). The CDR3 has 12 residues. The V gene end was trimmed by 4 bases and the J gene end by 6 bases; junction bases not matched to a gene: 2. The DNA of the CDR3 is TGTGCCAGCAGCTCGACAGGGGCCGAGCAGTACTTC. It encodes CASSSTGAEQYF.

This clone was detected only a few times. The chain employs TRBV21-1 and TRBJ2-7; TRBD1, the table's D call, lacks a check against the DNA. TRBV21-1 is a pseudogene locus. The CDR3 contains 14 residues. This CDR3 reads CASSGRTGGHEQYF. CDR3 nucleotide sequence: TGTGCCAGCAGCGGCCGGACAGGGGGCCACGAGCAGTACTTC.

In this sample, this clone turned up a few times. J is TRBJ1-2 and V is TRBV5-1; unclear D gene. V was cut by 3 bases and J by 0 bases, with 9 bases left in between. CDR1 is SGHRS and CDR2 is YFSETQ in the germline V gene. This CDR3 has 14 amino acids. In nucleotides, the CDR3 is TGCGCCAGCAGCTCCGACGGAGCTAACTATGGCTACACCTTC. Translated, it gives CASSSDGANYGYTF.

The chain couples TRBV10-3 to TRBJ2-7; D unresolved. This CDR3 contains 14 residues. Trimming took off 0 bases at V and 1 base at J, with 7 bases between the two ends. Germline assignment: CDR1 ENHRY and CDR2 SYGVKD. CDR3 in amino acids: CAISESIQSYEQYF. CDR3 DNA: TGTGCCATCAGTGAGTCTATACAGTCCTACGAGCAGTACTTC.

The chain uses TRBV12-5 and TRBJ2-4, with TRBD2 as a possible D gene (6 bases). Per the germline V gene, CDR1 is LGHNT and CDR2 is FRNRAP. The CDR3 spans 13 residues. V lost 0 bases, J lost 12 bases, and 12 bases lay in between. This chain's CDR3 is CASGLVTGETQYF. CDR3 nucleotide sequence: TGTGCTAGTGGTTTGGTAACGGGGGAGACTCAGTACTTC.

There are a few counts of this clone. The chain uses TRBV29-1 and TRBJ1-2; D is undetermined. The V and J ends lost 7 bases and 6 bases respectively, with 15 bases between them. The CDR3 totals 12 residues. CDR1 and CDR2 from the germline V gene are SQVTM and ANQGSEA. The CDR3 sequence is CSECEGTDGYTF. As DNA, the CDR3 is TGCAGCGAGTGCGAGGGCACGGATGGCTACACCTTC.

The gene calls are TRBV6-4 and TRBJ2-3; 8 nucleotides match TRBD2. The CDR3 sequence is 15 residues long. The germline V gene has CDR1 MRHNA and CDR2 SNTAGT. V lost 3 bases and J lost 2; bases outside the gene matches: 4. The CDR3 here is CASSESGGVTDTQYF. The CDR3 DNA reads TGTGCCAGCAGTGAGAGCGGGGGAGTCACAGATACGCAGTATTTT.

The chain couples TRBV10-3 to TRBJ2-5; 8 bases agree with TRBD2. CDR3 size: 17 residues. Germline values: CDR1 ENHRY, CDR2 SYGVKD. V lost 6 bases and J lost 5; bases outside the gene matches: 17. CDR3 amino acids: CAIRSATPGGAQETQYF. In DNA form, the CDR3 reads TGTGCCATCAGGTCAGCGACCCCCGGGGGGGCCCAGGAGACCCAGTACTTC.

This CDR3 is CSAMGAVGYTF. The CDR3 nucleotides read TGCAGTGCTATGGGGGCCGTAGGCTACACCTTC. This sequence joins TRBV20-1 and TRBJ1-2, with a weak D call TRBD1 (6 bases). Germline V gene lookup returns CDR1 DFQATT and CDR2 SNEGSKA (reference sequence). The CDR3 totals 11 residues. Trimming stripped 4 bases from V and 8 bases from J, with 11 bases between.

The chain carries TRBV14 and TRBJ2-2; D is unresolved. The CDR3 extends over 13 amino acids. Trimming shortened V by 1 base and J by 7 bases, and 7 bases separated the two germline ends. Looked up from germline, CDR1 is SGHDN and CDR2 is FVKESK. As DNA, the CDR3 is TGTGCCAGCAGCCAAGGCGACTTCGGGGAGCTGTTTTTT. Its translation: CASSQGDFGELFF.

This clone came up a few times. The chain employs TRBV30 and TRBJ2-5; no clear D. CDR3 length: 13 amino acids. Trimming cost V 3 bases and J 1 base, with 9 bases left between them. Germline V gene sequence: CDR1 GTSNPN, CDR2 SVGIG (reference sequence). The CDR3 DNA reads as TGTGCCTGGAGGGTACTACCCCAAGAGACCCAGTACTTC. Protein: CAWRVLPQETQYF.

The V and J genes are TRBV7-9 and TRBJ2-3, with 7 bases matching TRBD1. This CDR3 spans 14 amino acids. V trimming: 10 bases; J trimming: 2 bases; junction bases outside the gene matches: 9. Per the germline V gene, CDR1 is SEHNR and CDR2 is FQNEAQ (reference sequence). CDR3: CATAPGQHTDTQYF. The CDR3 DNA follows: TGTGCCACCGCCCCGGGACAGCACACAGATACGCAGTATTTT.

This clone has just a few counts. V usage is TRBV4-1 and J usage is TRBJ2-1, with 11 bases lining up with TRBD2. The ends lost 3 bases at V and 4 bases at J; junction bases unmatched: 5. Looked up from germline, CDR1 is MGHRA and CDR2 is YSYEKL. The CDR3 is made up of 16 amino acids. CDR3 nucleotides: TGCGCCAGCAGCCACTTGACTAGCGGGGTTTACAATGAGCAGTTCTTC. It is translated as CASSHLTSGVYNEQFF.

V and J are TRBV18 and TRBJ1-2; D perhaps matches TRBD1 (5 bases). The CDR3 sequence is 13 residues long. The ends were cut back, 5 bases at V and 4 bases at J, with 11 bases in the middle. Germline lookup yields CDR1 KGHSH and CDR2 LQKENI. The CDR3 DNA follows: TGTGCCAGCTCAGCTGGGGGGAGCTATGGCTACACCTTC. Translating gives CASSAGGSYGYTF.

This clone was seen only a few times. The V call is TRBV19, the J call TRBJ2-2; 8 bases are shared with TRBD1. Germline V gene data show CDR1 as LNHDA and CDR2 as SQIVND (reference sequence). The CDR3 totals 20 residues. Trimming took 3 bases from V and 1 from J; bases not matched to a gene: 16. The CDR3 nucleotides are TGTGCCAGTAGTATGAGAGTGCCTACCCCGGGACAGGAGAACACCGGGGAGCTGTTTTTT. Translated, it gives CASSMRVPTPGQENTGELFF. Filled out from reference TRBV19 and TRBJ2-2, the complete variable domain reads DGGITQSPKYLFRKEGQNVTLSCEQNLNHDAMYWYRQDPGQGLRLIYYSQIVNDFQKGDIAEGYSVSREKKESFPLTVTSAQKNPTAFYLCASSMRVPTPGQENTGELFFGEGSRLTVL.

This clone was counted between two and nine times. The chain couples TRBV2 to TRBJ1-5; 7 bases agree with TRBD1. CDR1 is SNHLY, CDR2 FYNNEI, per germline. CDR3 length: 13 amino acids. After removal of 4 bases from V and 7 bases from J, the junction contained 4 bases not matched to a gene. The CDR3 region has the DNA TGTGCCAGCAGTGTGGGGGGACAGCAGCCCCAGCATTTT. Translating gives CASSVGGQQPQHF. The full variable domain, in which reference TRBV2 and TRBJ1-5 provide the parts outside the CDR3, is EPEVTQTPSHQVTQMGQEVILRCVPISNHLYFYWYRQILGQKVEFLVSFYNNEISEKSEIFDDQFSVERPDGSNFTLKIRSTKLEDSAMYFCASSVGGQQPQHFGDGTRLSIL.

This clone turned up a few times. V and J are TRBV6-5 and TRBJ2-1; TRBD1 matches 7 bases. The J segment lost 9 bases and the V segment lost 5 bases, leaving 7 bases of the junction unmatched. The CDR3 consists of 13 residues. Germline CDR1 and CDR2: MNHEY and SVGAGI. This CDR3 is CASSQQGLGEQFF. As DNA, the CDR3 is TGTGCCAGCAGTCAACAGGGGCTGGGTGAGCAGTTCTTC.

This clone was observed at least ten times. The chain carries TRBV12-5 and TRBJ2-7; 7 nucleotides agree with TRBD2. The CDR3 contains 14 residues. In germline, CDR1 is LGHNT, CDR2 FRNRAP. V trimming: 6 bases; J trimming: 6 bases; junction bases outside the gene matches: 11. CDR3 DNA: TGTGCTAGTGGCCTCGGACTAGTTCGCGCCGAGCAGTACTTC. Translation: CASGLGLVRAEQYF. Combining the CDR3 with reference TRBV12-5 and TRBJ2-7 gives the whole variable domain DARVTQTPRHKVTEMGQEVTMRCQPILGHNTVFWYRQTMMQGLELLAYFRNRAPLDDSGMPKDRFSAEMPDATLATLKIQPSEPRDSAVYFCASGLGLVRAEQYFGPGTRLTVT.